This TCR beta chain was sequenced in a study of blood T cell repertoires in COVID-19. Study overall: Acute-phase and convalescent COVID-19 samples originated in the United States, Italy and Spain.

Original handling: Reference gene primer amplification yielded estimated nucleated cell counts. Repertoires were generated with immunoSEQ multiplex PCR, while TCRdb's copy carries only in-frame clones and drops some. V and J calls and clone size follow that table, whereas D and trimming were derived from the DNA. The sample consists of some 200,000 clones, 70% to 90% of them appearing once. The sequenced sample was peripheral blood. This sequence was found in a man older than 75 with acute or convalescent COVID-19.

The CDR3, as DNA: TGTGCCAGCAGTTACTCGAGCTCTGGGGCCAACGTCCTGACTTTC. Protein product: CASSYSSSGANVLTF. J is TRBJ2-6 and V is TRBV6-5; unclear D gene. The CDR3 extends over 15 amino acids. Germline lookup yields CDR1 MNHEY and CDR2 SVGAGI. V lost 0 bases to trimming and J lost 0 bases, with 3 bases between them.